The 25 T cell receptor beta chains given below trace back to one sample, sequenced in a study of blood T cell repertoires in COVID-19. Only in-frame clones appear in the TCRdb table, and some are missing; sequencing was by immunoSEQ multiplex PCR. Counted here are about 200,000 clones, roughly three quarters occurring once; the ten biggest clones make up around a sixth. Sequencing input: PBMCs or T cells enriched from blood (not recorded which). The receptors originated from a woman in her fifties or sixties with acute COVID-19.

V and J are TRBV4-1 and TRBJ2-1, with D possibly matching TRBD2 (6 bases). The CDR3 is 15 residues long. V was trimmed by 6 bases and J by 0 bases, leaving 12 bases between them. Per germline, CDR1 MGHRA and CDR2 YSYEKL. The CDR3 is CASRMEGSSYNEQFF. The CDR3 coding sequence is TGCGCCAGCAGGATGGAGGGGAGCTCCTACAATGAGCAGTTCTTC.

This clone is a singleton in its sample. This rearrangement joins TRBV15 to TRBJ1-2; TRBD1 might be the D (5 bases). CDR3 length: 12 residues. The V end was cut by 4 bases, the J end by 7 bases, with 10 bases between. Germline assignment: CDR1 LNHNV and CDR2 YYDKDF (reference sequence). CDR3 in amino acids: CATSMWRGGYTF. CDR3 coding DNA: TGTGCCACCAGCATGTGGAGGGGTGGCTACACCTTC.

This rearrangement joins TRBV18 to TRBJ1-5; no definite D call. V was shortened by 4 bases and J by 3 bases, with 10 bases between the two germline ends. CDR1 is KGHSH and CDR2 is LQKENI in the germline V gene. The CDR3 runs 14 residues. The CDR3, as DNA: TGTGCCAGCTCACAAACCGGGAACAATCAGCCCCAGCATTTT. This sequence encodes CASSQTGNNQPQHF. The full variable domain, in which reference TRBV18 and TRBJ1-5 provide the parts outside the CDR3, is NAGVMQNPRHLVRRRGQEARLRCSPMKGHSHVYWYRQLPEEGLKFMVYLQKENIIDESGMPKERFSAEFPKEGPSILRIQQVVRGDSAAYFCASSQTGNNQPQHFGDGTRLSIL.

This clone was found a few times. The chain has TRBV18 and TRBJ1-6; the D gene is possibly TRBD1 (6 bases). With 0 bases removed from V and 9 bases from J, the gap between germline ends came to 12 bases. The length of the CDR3 is 15 residues. In germline, CDR1 is KGHSH, CDR2 LQKENI. CDR3 region: CASSPPGGLGSPLHF. CDR3 in DNA: TGTGCCAGCTCACCACCGGGGGGGCTCGGTTCACCCCTCCACTTT.

This chain links TRBV11-3 with TRBJ2-3, with 8 bases matching TRBD2. The CDR3 loop spans 14 amino acids. J was trimmed by 13 bases and V by 4 bases; bases with no gene match: 13. Germline V gives CDR1 SGHNT, CDR2 YENEEA. The CDR3 protein is CASSSVAGTGVEYF. As DNA, the CDR3 is TGTGCCAGCAGCTCTGTAGCGGGGACGGGCGTGGAGTATTTT.

In nucleotides, the CDR3 is TGTGCCAGCAGTACCCAACTGGGACAGCTGGGGGGCTACACCTTC. Amino acid sequence: CASSTQLGQLGGYTF. The chain uses TRBV28 and TRBJ1-2, with 7 nucleotides matching TRBD1. The CDR3 is 15 amino acids. The V segment lost 5 bases and the J segment 8 bases; nucleotides outside the gene matches: 14. CDR1 and CDR2 (germline): MDHEN, SYDVKM.

The CDR3 nucleotides are TGTGCCAGCAGCCAAGCAGCGGAATTCTCTGGAAACACCATATATTTT. Amino acid sequence: CASSQAAEFSGNTIYF. The rearrangement joins TRBV4-2 to TRBJ1-3; D unresolved. The V and J ends lost 1 base and 0 bases respectively, with 10 bases between them. Germline lookup yields CDR1 LGHNA and CDR2 YNFKEQ. The CDR3 is 16 residues long.

This clone has a handful of counts. This sequence joins TRBV24-1 and TRBJ1-2, with unresolved D. V was shortened by 5 bases and J by 2 bases, with 11 bases between the two germline ends. The CDR3 runs to 14 residues. CDR1 is KGHDR, CDR2 SFDVKD, per germline. The CDR3 DNA is TGTGCCACCAGTGGCCTACAGCGGAACTATGGCTACACCTTC. It yields the protein CATSGLQRNYGYTF.

V usage is TRBV19 and J usage is TRBJ1-5, with D possibly matching TRBD1 (5 bases). This CDR3 comprises 13 residues. Trimming stripped 5 bases from V and 6 bases from J, with 11 bases between. Germline lookup yields CDR1 LNHDA and CDR2 SQIVND (reference sequence). In DNA form, the CDR3 reads TGTGCCAGTAGTTTGGGCGGGGCTCAGCCCCAGCATTTT. Protein: CASSLGGAQPQHF.

CDR3 region: CASSEPGVEYEQYV. In nucleotides, the CDR3 is TGCGCCAGCAGTGAACCAGGGGTCGAATACGAGCAGTACGTC. The V call is TRBV10-2, the J call TRBJ2-7; D may be TRBD1 (6 bases). CDR1 and CDR2 (germline): WSHSY, SAAADI. The CDR3 runs 14 residues. Trimming took 3 bases from V and 4 from J, leaving 13 bases between them.

The chain combines TRBV9 with TRBJ1-4; D may be TRBD1 (6 bases). Trimming pared 3 bases from V and 6 bases from J, leaving 18 bases between. Germline loops: CDR1 SGDLS, CDR2 YYNGEE. This CDR3 has 16 amino acids. CDR3 in DNA: TGTGCCAGCAGCGCGCACGTGGGGACACCGGATGAAAAACTGTTTTTT. Encoded protein: CASSAHVGTPDEKLFF. Together with reference TRBV9 and TRBJ1-4, the CDR3 gives the full variable domain: DSGVTQTPKHLITATGQRVTLRCSPRSGDLSVYWYQQSLDQGLQFLIQYYNGEERAKGNILERFSAQQFPDLHSELNLSSLELGDSALYFCASSAHVGTPDEKLFFGSGTQLSVL.

The chain is built from TRBV27 and TRBJ1-2; 7 positions agree with TRBD1. CDR3 length: 14 residues. Looked up from germline, CDR1 is MNHEY and CDR2 is SMNVEV (reference sequence). V shed 5 bases and J 4 bases; nucleotides not matched to a gene: 7. The DNA of the CDR3 is TGTGCCAGCAGTCAGTCACAGGGGTTCTATGGCTACACCTTC. Amino acid sequence: CASSQSQGFYGYTF.

The J gene is TRBJ2-5, the V gene TRBV7-9, with 9 bases identical to TRBD2. CDR3 length equals 14 residues. Germline V lookup: CDR1 SEHNR, CDR2 FQNEAQ (reference sequence). Germline trimming cut 4 bases from V and 1 base from J; bases unmatched to any gene: 1. DNA of the CDR3: TGTGCCAGCAGCTCGACTAGCGGCCAAGAGACCCAGTACTTC. Amino acids: CASSSTSGQETQYF.

V gene TRBV29-1 combines with J gene TRBJ2-1, with 12 bases fitting TRBD2. Germline V gene lookup returns CDR1 SQVTM and CDR2 ANQGSEA. This CDR3 contains 13 residues. V gave up 7 bases and J gave up 9 bases; unmatched junction bases: 7. CDR3 bases: TGCAGCGCCGCGGGACTAGCGGGTGTTGAGCAGTTCTTC. It encodes CSAAGLAGVEQFF.

The chain recombines TRBV2 with TRBJ1-2; the match to TRBD1 covers 7 bases. This CDR3 has 13 amino acids. CDR1 SNHLY and CDR2 FYNNEI come from the germline V gene. V lost 5 bases to trimming and J lost 7 bases; unmatched junction nucleotides: 7. The CDR3 protein is CASSIRTGSGYTF. The CDR3 DNA sequence: TGTGCCAGCAGTATTAGGACAGGAAGTGGCTACACCTTC.

This CDR3 is CASSLQGGGDTQYF. The CDR3 bases are TGTGCCAGCAGCCTACAGGGAGGGGGGGATACGCAGTATTTT. This chain connects TRBV3-1 (or the pseudogene TRBV3-2) to TRBJ2-3, with D possibly matching TRBD2 (7 bases). Between the trimmed V and J ends, which lost 4 bases and 6 bases, there was a span of 14 bases. Germline CDR1 reads LGHDT; CDR2 reads YNNKEL (reference sequence). The CDR3 is made up of 14 amino acids.

The chain links TRBV5-8 to TRBJ2-1; 13 nucleotides match TRBD2. Germline V gene data show CDR1 as SGHTS and CDR2 as YDEGEE. Trimming took 2 bases from V and 2 from J; bases not matched to a gene: 4. The CDR3 runs to 17 residues. The CDR3 sequence: CASSFRTSGGTYNEQFF. The CDR3 DNA reads as TGTGCCAGCAGCTTCCGGACTAGCGGGGGTACCTACAATGAGCAGTTCTTC.

In DNA form, the CDR3 reads TGTGCCAGCTCACCGGGGGGGGCAGGGGGCGATCACGAGCAGTACGTC. Translated: CASSPGGAGGDHEQYV. The chain joins TRBV18 to TRBJ2-7; possible D gene TRBD1, 8 bases. CDR3 length: 16 residues. Germline V gene sequence: CDR1 KGHSH, CDR2 LQKENI. Deletions cut 3 bases from V and 5 bases from J, with 20 bases between.

The V call is TRBV27, the J call TRBJ1-3, with 7 bases identical to TRBD1. The ends lost 6 bases at V and 4 bases at J; junction bases unmatched: 9. Germline CDR1 and CDR2: MNHEY and SMNVEV (reference sequence). This CDR3 comprises 15 residues. The DNA of the CDR3 is TGTGCCAGCAGCCAATCCAGGGGGTTAGGAAACACCATATATTTT. Translating it yields CASSQSRGLGNTIYF.

This clone appeared a few times. V is TRBV18 and J is TRBJ1-1, with 7 bases fitting TRBD1. V was clipped by 3 bases and J by 1 base; unmatched bases: 5. The CDR3 length is 15 residues. From germline, CDR1 is KGHSH and CDR2 LQKENI. The CDR3 is CASSPRRDRNTEAFF. The CDR3 nucleotides are TGTGCCAGCTCACCCCGCCGGGACAGGAACACTGAAGCTTTCTTT.

This clone has only one observation. V gene TRBV9 combines with J gene TRBJ1-3; D is perhaps TRBD1 (6 bases). V lost 3 bases and J 3 bases, leaving 13 bases between the germline ends. Germline assignment: CDR1 SGDLS and CDR2 YYNGEE. This CDR3 is built from 15 residues. The CDR3 DNA follows: TGTGCCAGCAGCGCTACCCAGGGGATTGGAAACACCATATATTTT. It specifies CASSATQGIGNTIYF.

The sample holds a few counts of this clone. The gene calls are TRBV28 and TRBJ1-4; 7 nucleotides line up with TRBD1. The CDR3 is 14 residues long. Germline V gene data show CDR1 as MDHEN and CDR2 as SYDVKM. V gave up 5 bases and J gave up 7 bases; unmatched junction bases: 7. CDR3 sequence reads: CASSHRQGREKLFF. Written as DNA, the CDR3 is TGTGCCAGCAGTCACAGACAGGGACGTGAAAAACTGTTTTTT.

The chain is built from TRBV3-1 (or the pseudogene TRBV3-2) and TRBJ2-3, with 9 positions matching TRBD2. The CDR3 is 16 amino acids. The trim removed 1 base at V and 2 bases at J, leaving 4 bases unmatched. Germline CDR1 LGHDT, CDR2 YNNKEL (reference sequence). CDR3 in amino acids: CASSQVSGGPTDTQYF. CDR3 DNA: TGTGCCAGCAGCCAAGTTAGCGGGGGCCCCACAGATACGCAGTATTTT.

This clone was recorded once. This chain uses TRBV19 with TRBJ1-2, with 7 bases matching TRBD1. CDR1 and CDR2 from the germline V gene are LNHDA and SQIVND (reference sequence). The CDR3 is 14 amino acids. Trimming removed 4 bases from V and 6 bases from J; junction bases left unmatched: 8. The CDR3 sequence: CASSTTGIDHGYTF. For the CDR3, the DNA is TGTGCCAGTAGTACGACAGGGATTGATCATGGCTACACCTTC.

CDR3 DNA sequence: TGTGCCAGTAGTTCGGGGTCTTGGACGGGTCAGCCCCAGCATTTT. Residues: CASSSGSWTGQPQHF. The V call is TRBV19, the J call TRBJ1-5; D call uncertain. The germline V gene encodes CDR1 LNHDA and CDR2 SQIVND (reference sequence). The ends were cut back, 5 bases at V and 6 bases at J, with 17 bases in the middle. This CDR3 has 15 residues.